Given below is one T cell receptor beta chain in context. What it binds is unknown. This record belongs to a study of T-cell memory formation after mild COVID-19. Study overall: For the most part, TCR clusters were specific to one donor. Study-wide results and caveats: Whether second-wave clones peaking at day 37 were SARS-CoV-2 specific went unconfirmed.

CDR3 length equals 13 residues. V was clipped by 1 base and J by 3 bases, with 6 bases between them. Germline CDR1 is SGHTA and CDR2 is FQGNSA. MiXCR, applied by TCRdb to the 5' RACE reads, yields one record per CDR3 protein. In the table there are about 540,000 distinct CDR3 sequences, approximately 20% of which are singletons. This chain connects TRBV7-2 to TRBJ1-1; D not resolved. This clonotype was sampled from an adult woman who had mild COVID-19 (a few samples of this study predate the infection). Cell type and time point are not known. The sample was PBMCs or a T cell subset sorted from them (not recorded which). Written as DNA, the CDR3 is TGTGCCAGCAGCTTAGACCGGTACACTGAAGCTTTCTTT. This sequence encodes CASSLDRYTEAFF.